A selection of T cell receptor beta chains follows, all from one sample in a study of blood T cell repertoires in COVID-19. Sequencing used immunoSEQ multiplex PCR; TCRdb keeps in-frame clones, though not all of them. The profile covers 95,000 to 150,000 clones, with approximately 86% appearing a single time and 0.88% taken by the ten largest. Sample: peripheral blood. Source of these receptors: a woman aged 45 to 65 with active or convalescent COVID-19. Each CDR3 is given with its conserved first and last residue. D genes are given only for firm matches. Some rows have no size entry. The others give once, few or many, or a class for an expanded clone.

j_call | d_call | v_call | clone_size | cdr3_nt | cdr3_aa
TRBJ2-2 | NA | TRBV7-2 | few | TGTGCCAGCAGCTTCGTGAGAGGCACCGGGGAGCTGTTTTTT | CASSFVRGTGELFF
TRBJ2-2 | TRBD1 | TRBV27 | NA | TGTGCCAGCAGTTTCGGGACAGGGGGCCCCGGGGAGCTGTTTTTT | CASSFGTGGPGELFF
TRBJ2-3 | NA | TRBV7-9 | NA | TGTGCCAGCAGCTCCAGCCAGGGGAGCAATACGCAGTATTTT | CASSSSQGSNTQYF
TRBJ2-1 | TRBD2 | TRBV10-3 | NA | TGTGCCATCAGTGAGGGAGGGACTAGCGTTAATGAGCAGTTCTTC | CAISEGGTSVNEQFF
TRBJ1-2 | TRBD1 | TRBV7-9 | few | TGTGCCAGCAGCTATTCCGGGACAGGGGCCCTAGGAGGCTACACCTTC | CASSYSGTGALGGYTF
TRBJ2-7 | NA | TRBV5-1 | NA | TGCGCCAGCAGCATAGAATCCGAGCAGTACTTC | CASSIESEQYF
TRBJ1-2 | NA | TRBV7-2 | few | TGTGCCAGCAGCTTAGGGGCGTTGAATGGCTACACCTTC | CASSLGALNGYTF
TRBJ1-2 | TRBD1 | TRBV19 | NA | TGTGCCAGTCGCCCAGGGGGCTCGGGCTACACCTTC | CASRPGGSGYTF
TRBJ2-4 | NA | TRBV4-2 | NA | TGTGCCAGCAGCCAAGCCGAAAAACTAGTTGCAAACATTCAGTACTTC | CASSQAEKLVANIQYF
TRBJ1-5 | TRBD1 | TRBV3-1/TRBV3-2 | NA | TGTGCCAGCAGCCCTGGGACAGGGAATCAGCCCCAGCATTTT | CASSPGTGNQPQHF
TRBJ2-1 | NA | TRBV4-2 | NA | TGTGCCAGCAGCCAAGATCAGCGGAAGAATTACAATGAGCAGTTCTTC | CASSQDQRKNYNEQFF
TRBJ2-3 | NA | TRBV6-5 | NA | TGTGCCAGCAGTTACGGGCAGTTAGATACGCAGTATTTT | CASSYGQLDTQYF
TRBJ2-1 | TRBD2 | TRBV19 | NA | TGTGCCAGTAGTATACTAGCGGGAGGGGTCAATGAGCAGTTCTTC | CASSILAGGVNEQFF
TRBJ2-2 | TRBD1 | TRBV5-1 | few | TGCGCCAGCAGCTCAGGACAGGGTACCGGGGAGCTGTTTTTT | CASSSGQGTGELFF
TRBJ2-7 | NA | TRBV3-1/TRBV3-2 | NA | TGTGCCAGCAGCCACGCCGGGACTGGCGCCTACGAGCAGTACTTC | CASSHAGTGAYEQYF
TRBJ2-5 | TRBD2 | TRBV7-9 | NA | TGTGCCAGCAGCCGAGAACTAGCGGGAGGGTGGGAGACCCAGTACTTC | CASSRELAGGWETQYF
TRBJ2-2 | TRBD2 | TRBV10-3 | NA | TGTGCCACCAGTGCCCTTAGCGGGAAGGACACCGGGGAGCTGTTTTTT | CATSALSGKDTGELFF
TRBJ2-4 | NA | TRBV6-1 | NA | TGTGCCAGCAGTGCCCTGATGGAGGGGGCCAAAAACATTCAGTACTTC | CASSALMEGAKNIQYF
TRBJ2-7 | NA | TRBV5-8 | NA | TGTGCCAGCACCCTAACCTACGAGCAGTACTTC | CASTLTYEQYF
TRBJ2-2 | NA | TRBV7-3 | NA | TGTGCCAGCAGCTTCACGGCCGGGGAGCTGTTTTTT | CASSFTAGELFF
TRBJ2-1 | TRBD2 | TRBV7-2 | once | TGTGCCAGCAGCTGGACTAGCTACAATGAGCAGTTCTTC | CASSWTSYNEQFF
TRBJ1-1 | NA | TRBV28 | NA | TGTGCCAGCACTGCACTCGGTGCTATGAACACTGAAGCTTTCTTT | CASTALGAMNTEAFF
TRBJ2-7 | NA | TRBV27 | NA | TGTGCCAGCAGTTCAGGGCAGGGACTCCCCTACGAGCAGTACTTC | CASSSGQGLPYEQYF
TRBJ2-5 | NA | TRBV5-4 | NA | TGTGCCAGCAGTCAGGGCTCGACCAGTGGGACCCAGTACTTC | CASSQGSTSGTQYF
TRBJ2-3 | TRBD2 | TRBV4-2 | NA | TGTGCCAGCAGCCAAGAGGGGGAGGGAGCGACAGATACGCAGTATTTT | CASSQEGEGATDTQYF
TRBJ2-7 | TRBD1 | TRBV10-1 | NA | TGCGCCAGCAGTGACCTGGGACAGGGGTCCTACGAGCAGTACTTC | CASSDLGQGSYEQYF
TRBJ1-1 | NA | TRBV19 | NA | TGTGCCAGTAGTACCTTGGGGGTAGCGGAAACTGAAGCTTTCTTT | CASSTLGVAETEAFF
TRBJ2-1 | NA | TRBV12-3/TRBV12-4 | once | TGTGCCAGCAGTCCCGAAACAAAAAATGAGCAGTTCTTC | CASSPETKNEQFF
TRBJ2-7 | NA | TRBV18 | NA | TGTGCCAGCTCACCACGGCTGTGGCCTGTATCCCCTGACTACGAGCAGTACTTC | CASSPRLWPVSPDYEQYF
TRBJ1-2 | NA | TRBV28 | once | TGTGCCAGCAGTTTTCAGGGGCCCAGAGTCACCTTC | CASSFQGPRVTF